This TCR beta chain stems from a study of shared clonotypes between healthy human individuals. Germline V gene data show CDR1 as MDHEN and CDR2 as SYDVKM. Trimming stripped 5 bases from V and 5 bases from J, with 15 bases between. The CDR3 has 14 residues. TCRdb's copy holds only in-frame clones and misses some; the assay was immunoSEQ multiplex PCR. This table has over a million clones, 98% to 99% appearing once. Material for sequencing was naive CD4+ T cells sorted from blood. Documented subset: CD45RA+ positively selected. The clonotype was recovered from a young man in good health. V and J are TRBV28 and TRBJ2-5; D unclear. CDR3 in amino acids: CASSPSLVGETQYF. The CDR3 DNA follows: TGTGCCAGCAGTCCCTCTCTAGTTGGGGAGACCCAGTACTTC.